The T cell receptor beta chain described here comes from a study of response to subunit inactivated influenza vaccine. One entry per CDR3 protein results from TCRdb running MiXCR on the RT-PCR reads. Found here are roughly 170,000 distinct CDR3 sequences, around a tenth of them singletons; the top ten hold approximately 10%. Study findings and constraints: The authors suggested that few new T cells are recruited per seasonal influenza vaccination.

As for this clonotype: Its antigen is unknown.

Germline V lookup: CDR1 SNHLY, CDR2 FYNNEI. There are 12 residues in the CDR3. V dropped 7 bases and J dropped 1 base, with 7 bases sitting between them. This receptor was taken from a man between 45 and 60 years old who received an inactivated influenza vaccine. The gene calls are TRBV2 and TRBJ1-2; no clear D. Specimen: non-naive T cells sorted from PBMCs, collected on the day of vaccination. As DNA, the CDR3 is TGTGCCAGCAAATCGGATAACTATGGCTACACCTTC. Its translation: CASKSDNYGYTF.